This T cell receptor beta chain was obtained from a study of OX40 agonist ivuxolimab in advanced cancers. Comment on this clone: The junction shows a germline mismatch at one end, possibly a read error.

Generated by immunoSEQ multiplex PCR, the TCRdb table keeps only in-frame clones and is missing some. The table has roughly 74,000 clones, 92% seen once. Per germline, CDR1 SGHRS and CDR2 YFSETQ. CDR3 size: 12 residues. This TCR came from an adult with an advanced solid tumor such as melanoma, head and neck, liver or kidney cancer. The sequencing here drew on CD4+ or CD8+ T cells sorted from blood, taken in a trial of the OX40 agonist ivuxolimab. The chain has TRBV5-1 and TRBJ1-1; no clear D. The CDR3 here is CASRLGNTEAFF. In DNA form, the CDR3 reads TGCGCCAGCAGGTTGGGAAACACTGAAGCTTTCTTT.